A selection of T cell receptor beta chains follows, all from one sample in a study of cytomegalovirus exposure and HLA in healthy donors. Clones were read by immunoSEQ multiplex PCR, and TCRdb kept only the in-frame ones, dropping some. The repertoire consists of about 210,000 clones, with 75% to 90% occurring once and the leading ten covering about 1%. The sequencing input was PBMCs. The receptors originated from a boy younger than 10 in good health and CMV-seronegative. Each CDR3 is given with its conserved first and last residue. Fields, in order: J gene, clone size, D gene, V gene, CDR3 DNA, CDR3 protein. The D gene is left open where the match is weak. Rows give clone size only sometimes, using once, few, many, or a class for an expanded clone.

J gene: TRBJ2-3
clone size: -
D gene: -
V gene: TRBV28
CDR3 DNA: TGTGCCGGCGCGGGCCGGGCAGATACGCAGTATTTT
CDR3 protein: CAGAGRADTQYF

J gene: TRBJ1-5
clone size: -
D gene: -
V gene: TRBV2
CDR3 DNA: TGTGCCAGCAGTGGGACAGCTAGCAATCAGCCCCAGCATTTT
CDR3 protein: CASSGTASNQPQHF

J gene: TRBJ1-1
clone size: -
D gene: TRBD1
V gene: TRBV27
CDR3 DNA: TGTGCCAGCAAGCTCGGACAGGAGAACACTGAAGCTTTCTTT
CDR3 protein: CASKLGQENTEAFF

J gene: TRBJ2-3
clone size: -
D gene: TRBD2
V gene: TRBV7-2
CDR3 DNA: TGTGCCAGCAGCCGTAGCGGGGGGAATACAGATACGCAGTATTTT
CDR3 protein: CASSRSGGNTDTQYF

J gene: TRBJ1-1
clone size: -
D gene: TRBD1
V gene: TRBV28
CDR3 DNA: TGTGCCAGCAGTTTCGGACAGGGGGCAACTGAAGCTTTCTTT
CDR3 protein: CASSFGQGATEAFF

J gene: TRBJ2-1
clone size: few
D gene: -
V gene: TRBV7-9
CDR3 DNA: TGTGCCAGCAGCTTTGACAGCAATGAGCAGTTCTTC
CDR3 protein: CASSFDSNEQFF

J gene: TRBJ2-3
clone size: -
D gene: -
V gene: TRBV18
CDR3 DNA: TGTGCCAGCTCACCACTACTATACCGGGACTCCTCAATCACAGATACGCAGTATTTT
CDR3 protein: CASSPLLYRDSSITDTQYF

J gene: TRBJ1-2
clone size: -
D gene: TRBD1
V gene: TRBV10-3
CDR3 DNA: TGTGCCATCAGTGAGCCCTATAGGGGACAGCCCAGTCATGGCTACACCTTC
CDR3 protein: CAISEPYRGQPSHGYTF

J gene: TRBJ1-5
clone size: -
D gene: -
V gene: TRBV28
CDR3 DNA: TGTGCCAGCAGTCCGCAAACGGGGTCCAGCAATCAGCCCCAGCATTTT
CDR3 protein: CASSPQTGSSNQPQHF

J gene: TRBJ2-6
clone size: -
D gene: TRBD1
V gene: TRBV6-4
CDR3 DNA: TGTGCCAGCAGTTCGGGACAGGGGAACTCTGGGGCCAACGTCCTGACTTTC
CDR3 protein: CASSSGQGNSGANVLTF

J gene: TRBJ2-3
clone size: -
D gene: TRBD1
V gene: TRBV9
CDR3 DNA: TGTGCCAGCGGACAGGGACAGGGGGCCGCAGATACGCAGTATTTT
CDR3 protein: CASGQGQGAADTQYF

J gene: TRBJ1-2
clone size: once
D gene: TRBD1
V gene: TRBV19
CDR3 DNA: TGTGCCAGTAGGACAGGGGGAGGCCTTTGGAACTATGGCTACACCTTC
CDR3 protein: CASRTGGGLWNYGYTF

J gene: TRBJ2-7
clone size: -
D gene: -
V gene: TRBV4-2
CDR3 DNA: TGTGCCAGCAGCCACGATCCTACTTCCTACGAGCAGTACTTC
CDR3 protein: CASSHDPTSYEQYF

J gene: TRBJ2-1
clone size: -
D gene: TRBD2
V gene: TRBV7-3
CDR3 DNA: TGTGCCAGCAGGTTGAGCGGGAGGGCCCACAATGAGCAGTTCTTC
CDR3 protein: CASRLSGRAHNEQFF

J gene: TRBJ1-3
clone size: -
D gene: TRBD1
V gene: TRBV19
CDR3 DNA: TGTGCCAGTAAGGGACAGGGATTCTCTGGAAACACCATATATTTT
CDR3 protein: CASKGQGFSGNTIYF

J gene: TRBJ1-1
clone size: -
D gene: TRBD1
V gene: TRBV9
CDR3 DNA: TGTGCCAGCAGCCCGACAGGGGGCCAGAGCACTGAAGCTTTCTTT
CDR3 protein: CASSPTGGQSTEAFF

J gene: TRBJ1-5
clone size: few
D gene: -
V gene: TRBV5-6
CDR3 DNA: TGTGCCAGCAGCGCGCGCGGGACCTCGGGCAATCAGCCCCAGCATTTT
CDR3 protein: CASSARGTSGNQPQHF

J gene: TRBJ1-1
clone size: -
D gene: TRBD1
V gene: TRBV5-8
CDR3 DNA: TGTGCCAGCAGCCGGGGACAGGGGGGTAACACTGAAGCTTTCTTT
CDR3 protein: CASSRGQGGNTEAFF

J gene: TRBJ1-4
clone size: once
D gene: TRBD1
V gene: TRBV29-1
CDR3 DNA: TGCAGCGTTCTCCGATGGGACAGGGGAGGGGAAAAACTGTTTTTT
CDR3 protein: CSVLRWDRGGEKLFF

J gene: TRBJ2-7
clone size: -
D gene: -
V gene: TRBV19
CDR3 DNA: TGTGCCAGTAGTATGGCTAGTAACTACGAGCAGTACTTC
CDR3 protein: CASSMASNYEQYF

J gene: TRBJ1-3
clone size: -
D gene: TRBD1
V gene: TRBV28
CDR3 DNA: TGTGCCAGCAGTACACAGGGGGCCTCTGGAAACACCATATATTTT
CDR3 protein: CASSTQGASGNTIYF

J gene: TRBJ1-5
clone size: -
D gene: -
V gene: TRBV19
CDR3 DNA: TGTGCCAGTAGTATAGTTAGGGGCCCTTATAGCAATCAGCCCCAGCATTTT
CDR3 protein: CASSIVRGPYSNQPQHF

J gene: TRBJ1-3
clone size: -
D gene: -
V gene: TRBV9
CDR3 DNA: TGTGCCAGCAGCGTTTCTCAGGACACCATATATTTT
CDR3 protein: CASSVSQDTIYF

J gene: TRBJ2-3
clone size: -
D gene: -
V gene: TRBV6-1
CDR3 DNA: TGTGCCAGCAGTTCCTCTAGTGATACGCAGTATTTT
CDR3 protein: CASSSSSDTQYF

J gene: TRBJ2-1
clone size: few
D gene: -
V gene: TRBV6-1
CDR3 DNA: TGTGCCAGCAGTCTCAGGATTGGGTCCTACAATGAGCAGTTCTTC
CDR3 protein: CASSLRIGSYNEQFF

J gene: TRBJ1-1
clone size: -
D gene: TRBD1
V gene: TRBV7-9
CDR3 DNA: TGTGCCAGCAGCTCAGGGGGGAAGGACACTGAAGCTTTCTTT
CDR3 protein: CASSSGGKDTEAFF